This TCR beta chain was captured in a study of blood T cell repertoires in COVID-19. The repertoire was sequenced with immunoSEQ multiplex PCR; TCRdb's copy has only in-frame clones and lacks some. The sample lists over 100,000 clones, around three quarters occurring once. This CDR3 has 14 residues. V shed 0 bases, J shed 3 bases, and the junction held 2 bases outside the gene matches. Germline lookup yields CDR1 SGDLS and CDR2 YYNGEE. The chain uses TRBV9 and TRBJ2-5, with 7 bases identical to TRBD1. The TCR sequence derives from a woman over 75 with acute or convalescent COVID-19. The source material was peripheral blood. The CDR3 DNA follows: TGTGCCAGCAGCGTAGGGGGACAGAAAGAGACCCAGTACTTC. Amino acids: CASSVGGQKETQYF.